The rows below give T cell receptor beta chains drawn from one sample of a study of T cell responses to AZD1222 COVID-19 vaccine. The repertoire was sequenced with immunoSEQ multiplex PCR; TCRdb's copy has only in-frame clones and lacks some. Found here are 95,000 or so clones, roughly 89% of them singletons; the top ten hold about 2.8%. This specimen was peripheral blood, taken on day 0 of MenACWY control vaccination. These receptors all stem from an adult in good health. CDR3s include the opening cysteine and the closing phenylalanine or tryptophan. The D gene is left open where the match is weak. Not every row has a clone size; where given, it reads once, few, many or a size class.

D: TRBD2
V: TRBV7-3
J: TRBJ2-3
size: .
DNA: TGTGCCAGCAGCCGGCTAGCGGGAAGAGGAGATACGCAGTATTTT
CDR3: CASSRLAGRGDTQYF

D: TRBD1
V: TRBV7-2
J: TRBJ2-1
size: .
DNA: TGTGCCAGCAGCTCGAGACAGGGGAAGAGCTACAATGAGCAGTTCTTC
CDR3: CASSSRQGKSYNEQFF

D: .
V: TRBV12-5
J: TRBJ2-2
size: .
DNA: TGTGCTAGTGGTTTGCAGGTGTCGGCCGGGGAGCTGTTTTTT
CDR3: CASGLQVSAGELFF

D: .
V: TRBV25-1
J: TRBJ2-5
size: .
DNA: TGTGCCAGCGAACTGGGGGTGACCCAGTACTTC
CDR3: CASELGVTQYF

D: TRBD1
V: TRBV18
J: TRBJ1-1
size: .
DNA: TGTGCCAGCTCACGGGACAGAAACACTGAAGCTTTCTTT
CDR3: CASSRDRNTEAFF

D: TRBD1
V: TRBV4-1
J: TRBJ1-5
size: .
DNA: TGCGCCAGCAGCCAAATACAGGGGGGAGGCAATCAGCCCCAGCATTTT
CDR3: CASSQIQGGGNQPQHF

D: TRBD1
V: TRBV19
J: TRBJ2-7
size: .
DNA: TGTGCCAGTAGTATAGGGACAGGGAGCTCCTACGAGCAGTACTTC
CDR3: CASSIGTGSSYEQYF

D: .
V: TRBV6-5
J: TRBJ1-4
size: .
DNA: TGTGCCACTCGAAGGGGGGGGCACCTTAATGAAAAACTGTTTTTT
CDR3: CATRRGGHLNEKLFF

D: .
V: TRBV3-1/TRBV3-2
J: TRBJ1-5
size: few
DNA: TGTGCCAGCAGCCAAGAAGCCAGGGGAAACAATCAGCCCCAGCATTTT
CDR3: CASSQEARGNNQPQHF

D: .
V: TRBV18
J: TRBJ1-2
size: once
DNA: TGTGCCAGCTCAGGTGGGGACGGCTATGGCTACACCTTC
CDR3: CASSGGDGYGYTF

D: .
V: TRBV7-3
J: TRBJ1-1
size: .
DNA: TGTGCCAGCAGCTTAATTCCCGGAGCTGAAGCTTTCTTT
CDR3: CASSLIPGAEAFF

D: .
V: TRBV11-2
J: TRBJ2-3
size: .
DNA: TGTGCCAGCAGCTTAGAAAGTGGGGGGCCCACAGATACGCAGTATTTT
CDR3: CASSLESGGPTDTQYF

D: .
V: TRBV5-1
J: TRBJ1-2
size: .
DNA: TGCGCCAGCAGCTTGGACTGGAACGCCTGGGGCGGCTACACCTTC
CDR3: CASSLDWNAWGGYTF

D: .
V: TRBV7-9
J: TRBJ2-2
size: .
DNA: TGTGCCAGCAGCCCAGGGGGGGGAACGAACACCGGGGAGCTGTTTTTT
CDR3: CASSPGGGTNTGELFF

D: TRBD1
V: TRBV12-3/TRBV12-4
J: TRBJ2-3
size: once
DNA: TGTGCCAGCAGTTTCACGACAGGGGATACGCAGTATTTT
CDR3: CASSFTTGDTQYF

D: TRBD2
V: TRBV7-2
J: TRBJ2-3
size: .
DNA: TGTGCCAGCAGCACCGGGGGGAGCACAGATACGCAGTATTTT
CDR3: CASSTGGSTDTQYF

D: .
V: TRBV30
J: TRBJ1-3
size: few
DNA: TGTGCCTGGGGGGGAGGGGGCTCTGGAAACACCATATATTTT
CDR3: CAWGGGGSGNTIYF

D: TRBD1
V: TRBV6-5
J: TRBJ1-1
size: few
DNA: TGTGCCAGCACTTCGGACAGGGGGCGGGGAGCTTTCTTT
CDR3: CASTSDRGRGAFF

D: .
V: TRBV15
J: TRBJ2-4
size: .
DNA: TGTGCCACCAGCATGGACAATAAAAACATTCAGTACTTC
CDR3: CATSMDNKNIQYF

D: .
V: TRBV4-3
J: TRBJ1-1
size: .
DNA: TGCGCCAGCAGCCAAGAGGAGGGGTCGAACACTGAAGCTTTCTTT
CDR3: CASSQEEGSNTEAFF

D: .
V: TRBV5-1
J: TRBJ2-7
size: .
DNA: TGCGCCAGCAGCCCTGCCGGGGTTCCCAACGAGCAGTACTTC
CDR3: CASSPAGVPNEQYF

D: TRBD2
V: TRBV5-1
J: TRBJ2-7
size: .
DNA: TGCGCCAGCAGCTTGGAGCGGGGGGCTTACGAGCAGTACTTC
CDR3: CASSLERGAYEQYF

D: TRBD1
V: TRBV29-1
J: TRBJ2-1
size: once
DNA: TGCAGTGGTTCAGGGGGCGCTTCCTACAATGAGCAGTTCTTC
CDR3: CSGSGGASYNEQFF

D: TRBD1
V: TRBV7-9
J: TRBJ1-5
size: .
DNA: TGTGCCAGCAGCGAGGACAGGAGTAGCAATCAGCCCCAGCATTTT
CDR3: CASSEDRSSNQPQHF

D: TRBD1
V: TRBV9
J: TRBJ1-1
size: .
DNA: TGTGCCAGCAGCCCCAGACAGGGTAACACTGAAGCTTTCTTT
CDR3: CASSPRQGNTEAFF

D: TRBD1
V: TRBV5-1
J: TRBJ1-1
size: once
DNA: TGCGCCAGCAGCGTGGGACAGGGGATAGGGAACACTGAAGCTTTCTTT
CDR3: CASSVGQGIGNTEAFF

D: .
V: TRBV18
J: TRBJ2-7
size: .
DNA: TGTGCCAGCTCACCACTGGAGAGGGCCGAGCAGTACTTC
CDR3: CASSPLERAEQYF

D: TRBD2
V: TRBV5-1
J: TRBJ2-5
size: once
DNA: TGCGCCAGCAGTCCGGGGACTAGCGGGGGGGCAGAGACCCAGTACTTC
CDR3: CASSPGTSGGAETQYF

D: TRBD1
V: TRBV9
J: TRBJ1-4
size: .
DNA: TGTGCCAGCAGCCCCGGGACAGGGGTCGAAAAACTGTTTTTT
CDR3: CASSPGTGVEKLFF

D: .
V: TRBV15
J: TRBJ1-5
size: .
DNA: TGTGCCACCAGCAGAGATCCGGGGTTTAATCAGCCCCAGCATTTT
CDR3: CATSRDPGFNQPQHF

D: .
V: TRBV5-6
J: TRBJ1-1
size: .
DNA: TGTGCCAGCAGCTTGCGAGGGGTCACTGAAGCTTTCTTT
CDR3: CASSLRGVTEAFF

D: TRBD1
V: TRBV2
J: TRBJ1-2
size: .
DNA: TGTGCCAGCAGTGTAGGGGGCGCCTTGGGCTACACCTTC
CDR3: CASSVGGALGYTF

D: TRBD1
V: TRBV10-3
J: TRBJ2-7
size: .
DNA: TGTGCCATCAGTGAGTGGGGACAGGGTAGCTCCTACGAGCAGTACTTC
CDR3: CAISEWGQGSSYEQYF

D: .
V: TRBV9
J: TRBJ1-2
size: .
DNA: TGTGCCAGCAGCGGCAGACAGACCTATGGCTACACCTTC
CDR3: CASSGRQTYGYTF

D: .
V: TRBV25-1
J: TRBJ1-4
size: .
DNA: TGTGCCAGCAGTGACTGGGACGGGGATAATGAAAAACTGTTTTTT
CDR3: CASSDWDGDNEKLFF

D: TRBD1
V: TRBV10-3
J: TRBJ1-2
size: few
DNA: TGTGCCATCAGTGGGGACAGCTATGGCTACACCTTC
CDR3: CAISGDSYGYTF

D: .
V: TRBV9
J: TRBJ1-4
size: .
DNA: TGTGCCAGCAGGAGGGAAACAGGGCCAGAAAATGAAAAACTGTTTTTT
CDR3: CASRRETGPENEKLFF

D: .
V: TRBV13
J: TRBJ1-5
size: .
DNA: TGTGCCAGCAGCTATGGGGGTGTCGGGTCTTATAGCAATCAGCCCCAGCATTTT
CDR3: CASSYGGVGSYSNQPQHF

D: .
V: TRBV21-1
J: TRBJ1-1
size: .
DNA: TGTGCCAGCAGCAAAGGTGAGGGGTTGAACACTGAAGCTTTCTTT
CDR3: CASSKGEGLNTEAFF

D: .
V: TRBV18
J: TRBJ1-3
size: .
DNA: TGTGCCAGCTCTCGGTCCGACTCTGGAAACACCATATATTTT
CDR3: CASSRSDSGNTIYF

D: .
V: TRBV7-6
J: TRBJ1-1
size: .
DNA: TGTGCCAGCAGCTTACGTCCCGGGACACTTGAGACGAACACTGAAGCTTTCTTT
CDR3: CASSLRPGTLETNTEAFF

D: .
V: TRBV4-3
J: TRBJ1-6
size: .
DNA: TGCGCCAGCAGCGTGCAGCGGAGCTCCTATAATTCACCCCTCCACTTT
CDR3: CASSVQRSSYNSPLHF

D: TRBD2
V: TRBV11-3
J: TRBJ2-3
size: .
DNA: TGTGCCAGCAGTCGTTGGGGACTAGCGGGGGGGATTAGCACAGATACGCAGTATTTT
CDR3: CASSRWGLAGGISTDTQYF

D: .
V: TRBV5-6
J: TRBJ1-2
size: .
DNA: TGTGCCAGCAGCTTGGGCAGTGGTGGCTACACCTTC
CDR3: CASSLGSGGYTF

D: .
V: TRBV5-1
J: TRBJ1-1
size: .
DNA: TGCGCCAGCAGCCCAAGGACAGCGGGGAACACTGAAGCTTTCTTT
CDR3: CASSPRTAGNTEAFF

D: TRBD1
V: TRBV6-2/TRBV6-3
J: TRBJ2-2
size: .
DNA: TGTGCCAGCAGCGGGACAGTAACCGGGGAGCTGTTTTTT
CDR3: CASSGTVTGELFF

D: .
V: TRBV7-9
J: TRBJ1-2
size: .
DNA: TGTGCCAGCAGCTTACCACGCGGGCAGGAGAATGGCTACACCTTC
CDR3: CASSLPRGQENGYTF

D: .
V: TRBV2
J: TRBJ1-4
size: .
DNA: TGTGCCAGCAGCCCCATGGCAGGAACTAATGAAAAACTGTTTTTT
CDR3: CASSPMAGTNEKLFF

D: .
V: TRBV18
J: TRBJ1-4
size: .
DNA: TGTGCCAGCTCACCTAAGTCAAGGGGGGCGCTTAATGAAAAACTGTTTTTT
CDR3: CASSPKSRGALNEKLFF

D: .
V: TRBV19
J: TRBJ2-7
size: .
DNA: TGTGCCAGTGCCCCCCTGGGGTCTACCTACGAGCAGTACTTC
CDR3: CASAPLGSTYEQYF

D: .
V: TRBV3-1/TRBV3-2
J: TRBJ2-5
size: .
DNA: TGTGCCAGCAGCCAAGACAGGGCAGAGACCCAGTACTTC
CDR3: CASSQDRAETQYF

D: .
V: TRBV6-5
J: TRBJ1-4
size: .
DNA: TGTGCCAGCCGGAGGAGGAACGAAAAACTGTTTTTT
CDR3: CASRRRNEKLFF

D: TRBD1
V: TRBV9
J: TRBJ1-2
size: .
DNA: TGTGCCAGCAGCCGGGACAGGGGACAAGGCTACACCTTC
CDR3: CASSRDRGQGYTF